A single sample gave rise to the 10 T cell receptor beta chains below, sequenced in a study of blood T cell repertoires in COVID-19. Data came from immunoSEQ multiplex PCR; TCRdb stores just in-frame clones and leaves some out. Among a few hundred thousand clones, about 87% were seen once, and the ten largest hold around 2.9%. Sequencing was performed on PBMCs or T cells enriched from blood (not recorded which). The source is a woman in her fifties or sixties who had recovered from COVID-19.

The gene calls are TRBV28 and TRBJ2-1, with a weak D call TRBD1 (6 bases). This CDR3 contains 15 residues. CDR1 and CDR2 from the germline V gene are MDHEN and SYDVKM. V dropped 8 bases and J dropped 3 bases, with 17 bases sitting between them. CDR3 sequence: CASQGYLTGYNEQFF. The CDR3 bases are TGTGCCAGCCAGGGGTATCTAACAGGCTACAATGAGCAGTTCTTC.

The chain uses TRBV3-1 (or the pseudogene TRBV3-2) and TRBJ2-3, with D tentatively TRBD2 (7 bases). V lost 1 base, J lost 4 bases, and 12 bases lay in between. Germline V lookup: CDR1 LGHDT, CDR2 YNNKEL (reference sequence). The CDR3 sequence is 15 residues long. The CDR3, as DNA: TGTGCCAGCAGCCAAGGGACTAGGGGGTCAGATACGCAGTATTTT. This translates into CASSQGTRGSDTQYF.

As for this clone: Other DNA sequences in the same sample also yield this CDR3. V is TRBV18 and J is TRBJ1-5; TRBD1 agrees at 8 bases. Germline lookup yields CDR1 KGHSH and CDR2 LQKENI. V lost 4 bases and J lost 2; bases outside the gene matches: 4. The CDR3 extends over 15 amino acids. The CDR3 nucleotides are TGTGCCAGCTCACTAGGACAGGGAGGCAATCAGCCCCAGCATTTT. It is translated as CASSLGQGGNQPQHF.

The chain uses TRBV7-3 and TRBJ2-7; maybe TRBD2 (6 bases). Trimming cost V 2 bases and J 3 bases, with 11 bases left between them. Germline CDR1 reads SGHTA; CDR2 reads FQGTGA. This CDR3 spans 14 amino acids. The CDR3 loop is CASSLDAGSYEQYF. The CDR3 coding sequence is TGTGCCAGCAGCTTAGACGCCGGGAGCTACGAGCAGTACTTC. Full variable domain (rest looked up from reference TRBV7-3 and TRBJ2-7): GAGVSQTPSNKVTEKGKYVELRCDPISGHTALYWYRQSLGQGPEFLIYFQGTGAADDSGLPNDRFFAVRPEGSVSTLKIQRTERGDSAVYLCASSLDAGSYEQYFGPGTRLTVT.

This chain connects TRBV30 to TRBJ1-6; the match to TRBD1 covers 7 bases. The CDR3 covers 16 residues. Trimming took 1 base from V and 6 from J; bases not matched to a gene: 9. Looked up from germline, CDR1 is GTSNPN and CDR2 is SVGIG (reference sequence). CDR3 bases: TGTGCCTGGAGTGGAGCCGGGACAGAACGTAATTCACCCCTCCACTTT. Translated: CAWSGAGTERNSPLHF.

The gene calls are TRBV21-1 and TRBJ1-5. The end of the DNA aligns better with TRBJ2-3, so the J call may be wrong. TRBV21-1 is classified as a pseudogene. The CDR3 contains 14 residues. The CDR3 loop reads CASRSGERNQPQYF. The CDR3 nucleotides are TGTGCCAGCAGAAGTGGAGAGCGCAATCAGCCCCAGTATTTT.

CDR3 in amino acids: CASSGQRNQPQHF. CDR3 sequence (DNA): TGTGCCAGTTCGGGACAGCGGAATCAGCCCCAGCATTTT. J is TRBJ1-5 and V is TRBV19; 7 bases are a match to TRBD1. Germline V gene sequence: CDR1 LNHDA, CDR2 SQIVND (reference sequence). The ends lost 8 bases at V and 4 bases at J; junction bases unmatched: 5. This CDR3 has 13 amino acids.

The V call is TRBV12-3 or TRBV12-4, the J call TRBJ1-1; 8 bases are a match to TRBD1. The V segment lost 3 bases and the J segment 11 bases; nucleotides outside the gene matches: 5. The CDR3 runs 12 residues. The CDR3: CASSFGQGGAFF. As DNA, the CDR3 is TGTGCCAGCAGTTTCGGACAGGGTGGCGCTTTCTTT.

V is TRBV7-2 and J is TRBJ1-2, with a weak D call TRBD1 (5 bases). Trimming took 1 base from V and 0 from J, leaving 15 bases between them. Germline CDR1 reads SGHTA; CDR2 reads FQGNSA. CDR3 length: 17 amino acids. DNA for the CDR3: TGTGCCAGCAGCTTAGTCAGGGTAAAGGGTACTAACTATGGCTACACCTTC. Translating it yields CASSLVRVKGTNYGYTF.

This rearrangement joins TRBV28 to TRBJ1-5; the D gene is possibly TRBD1 (6 bases). Trimming took off 6 bases at V and 5 bases at J, with 20 bases between the two ends. In germline, CDR1 is MDHEN, CDR2 SYDVKM. The CDR3 loop spans 16 amino acids. For the CDR3, the DNA is TGTGCCAGCAGAACCGACCAAAAGGGGGGGTATCAGCCCCAGCATTTT. Protein product: CASRTDQKGGYQPQHF.